This TCR beta chain was observed in a study of shared clonotypes between healthy human individuals. Assay used: immunoSEQ multiplex PCR; TCRdb lists only in-frame clones, some missing. The sample consists of a few million clones, roughly nine tenths of them appearing once. This clone was detected once. What it binds is not known. With 3 bases removed from V and 3 bases from J, the gap between germline ends came to 9 bases. The CDR3 runs 13 residues. CDR1 is MNHNY, CDR2 SVGAGI, per germline (reference sequence). Within Nashville, Tennessee resided all donors, each a Caucasian adult. Overall study findings and caveats: Non-shared clonotypes were found to have lower generation probabilities than the clonotypes that were shared by all four of the sorted-subset donors. It was expected that sequencing depth would affect clonotype sharing among donors.

This clonotype was obtained from a young man in good health. V is TRBV6-6 and J is TRBJ2-7; D gene uncertain. Sequencing was performed on naive CD4+ T cells sorted from blood. Subset of the sample: CD45RA+ positively selected. As DNA, the CDR3 is TGTGCCAGCAGTTATCGGCTTAACTACGAGCAGTACTTC. It codes for CASSYRLNYEQYF.